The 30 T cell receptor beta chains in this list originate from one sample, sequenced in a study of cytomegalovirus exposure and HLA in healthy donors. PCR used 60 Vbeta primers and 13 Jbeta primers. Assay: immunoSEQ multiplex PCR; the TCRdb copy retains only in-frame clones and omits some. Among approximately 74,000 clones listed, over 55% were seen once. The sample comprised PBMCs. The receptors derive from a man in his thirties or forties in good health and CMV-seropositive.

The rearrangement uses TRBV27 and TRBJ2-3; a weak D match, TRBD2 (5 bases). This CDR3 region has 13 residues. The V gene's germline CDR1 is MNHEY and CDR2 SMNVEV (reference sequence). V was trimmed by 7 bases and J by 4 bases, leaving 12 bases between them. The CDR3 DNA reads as TGTGCCAGCACCCCATCGGGGTCAGATACGCAGTATTTT. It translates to CASTPSGSDTQYF.

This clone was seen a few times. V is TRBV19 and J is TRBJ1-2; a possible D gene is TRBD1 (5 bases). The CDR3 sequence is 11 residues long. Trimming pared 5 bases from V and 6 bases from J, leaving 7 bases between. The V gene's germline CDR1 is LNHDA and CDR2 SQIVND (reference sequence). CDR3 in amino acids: CASSLQDGYTF. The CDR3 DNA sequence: TGTGCCAGTAGTCTACAGGATGGCTACACCTTC.

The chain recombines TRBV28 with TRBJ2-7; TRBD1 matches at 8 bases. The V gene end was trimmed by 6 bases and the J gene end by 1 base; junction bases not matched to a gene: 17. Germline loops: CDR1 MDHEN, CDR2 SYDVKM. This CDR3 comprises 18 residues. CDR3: CASRPLATGDPLSYEQYF. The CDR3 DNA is TGTGCCAGCAGGCCCCTGGCGACAGGGGACCCGTTATCCTACGAGCAGTACTTC.

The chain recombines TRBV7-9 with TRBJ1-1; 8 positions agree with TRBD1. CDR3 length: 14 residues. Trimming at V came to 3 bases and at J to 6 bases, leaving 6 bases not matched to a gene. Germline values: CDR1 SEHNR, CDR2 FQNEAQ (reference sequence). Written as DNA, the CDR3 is TGTGCCAGCAGCTTCGGGCAGGGGGCGGCTGAAGCTTTCTTT. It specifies CASSFGQGAAEAFF. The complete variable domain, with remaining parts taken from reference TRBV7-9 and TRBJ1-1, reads DTGVSQNPRHKITKRGQNVTFRCDPISEHNRLYWYRQTLGQGPEFLTYFQNEAQLEKSRLLSDRFSAERPKGSFSTLEIQRTEQGDSAMYLCASSFGQGAAEAFFGQGTRLTVV.

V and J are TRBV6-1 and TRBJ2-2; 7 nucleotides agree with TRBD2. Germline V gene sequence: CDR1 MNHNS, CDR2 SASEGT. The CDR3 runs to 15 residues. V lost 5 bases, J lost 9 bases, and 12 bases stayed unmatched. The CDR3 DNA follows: TGTGCCAGCAGTTTTTTTGGGGGGGTCGACTGGGAGCTGTTTTTT. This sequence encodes CASSFFGGVDWELFF.

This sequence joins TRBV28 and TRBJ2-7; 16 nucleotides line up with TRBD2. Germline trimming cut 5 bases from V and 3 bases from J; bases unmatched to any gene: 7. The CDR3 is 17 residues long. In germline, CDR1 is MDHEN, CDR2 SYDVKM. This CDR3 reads CASSLGLAGGLVYEQYF. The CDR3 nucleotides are TGTGCCAGCAGTCTGGGACTAGCGGGGGGGCTTGTCTACGAGCAGTACTTC.

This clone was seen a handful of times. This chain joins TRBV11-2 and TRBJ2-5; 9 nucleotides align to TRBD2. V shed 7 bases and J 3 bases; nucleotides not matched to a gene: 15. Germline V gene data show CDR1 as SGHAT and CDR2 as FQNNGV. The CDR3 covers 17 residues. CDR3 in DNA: TGTGCCAGCACCTCTGGGGATGGCGGGGGGGCCGAAGAGACCCAGTACTTC. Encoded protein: CASTSGDGGGAEETQYF.

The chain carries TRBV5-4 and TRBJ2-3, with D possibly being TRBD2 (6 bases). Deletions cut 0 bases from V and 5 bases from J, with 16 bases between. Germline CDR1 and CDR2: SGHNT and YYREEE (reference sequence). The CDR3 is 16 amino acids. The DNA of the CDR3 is TGTGCCAGCAGCTTGGCCCGACTAGGATATTTAGATACGCAGTATTTT. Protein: CASSLARLGYLDTQYF.

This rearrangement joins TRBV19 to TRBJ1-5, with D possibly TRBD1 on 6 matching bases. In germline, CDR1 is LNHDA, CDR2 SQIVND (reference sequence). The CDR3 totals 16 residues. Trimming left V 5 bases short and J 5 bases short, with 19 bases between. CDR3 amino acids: CASSRWPSDSYQPQHF. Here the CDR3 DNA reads TGTGCCAGTAGTCGTTGGCCCTCGGACAGCTATCAGCCCCAGCATTTT.

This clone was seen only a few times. The CDR3 reads CSAGSRYNEQFF. The CDR3 DNA is TGCAGCGCGGGGTCTAGGTATAATGAGCAGTTCTTC. The chain employs TRBV29-1 and TRBJ2-1; possible D gene TRBD2, 5 bases. CDR1 and CDR2 from the germline V gene are SQVTM and ANQGSEA. The CDR3 length is 12 residues. The V end was cut by 7 bases, the J end by 7 bases, with 14 bases between.

The CDR3 coding sequence is TGCAGCGTGGGGACAGGGATCGATGGCTACACCTTC. Its protein product is CSVGTGIDGYTF. The J gene is TRBJ1-2, the V gene TRBV29-1, with 9 bases fitting TRBD1. V lost 6 bases to trimming and J lost 6 bases; unmatched junction nucleotides: 5. CDR3 length: 12 residues. Germline CDR1 SQVTM, CDR2 ANQGSEA. Based on the CDR3 plus reference TRBV29-1 and TRBJ1-2, the full variable domain is SAVISQKPSRDICQRGTSLTIQCQVDSQVTMMFWYRQQPGQSLTLIATANQGSEATYESGFVIDKFPISRPNLTFSTLTVSNMSPEDSSIYLCSVGTGIDGYTFGSGTRLTVV.

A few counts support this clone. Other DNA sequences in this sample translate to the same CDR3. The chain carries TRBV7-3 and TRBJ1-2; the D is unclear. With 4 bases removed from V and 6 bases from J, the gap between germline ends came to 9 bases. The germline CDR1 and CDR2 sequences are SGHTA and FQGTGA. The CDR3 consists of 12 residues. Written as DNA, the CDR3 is TGTGCCAGCAGCTCCGGTCTGGATGGCTACACCTTC. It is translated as CASSSGLDGYTF.

CDR3: CASRDYNEQFF. CDR3 nucleotide sequence: TGTGCCTCGAGGGATTACAATGAGCAGTTCTTC. The chain employs TRBV19 and TRBJ2-1, with D possibly matching TRBD2 (5 bases). Trimming left V 11 bases short and J 4 bases short, with 9 bases between. CDR1 LNHDA and CDR2 SQIVND come from the germline V gene (reference sequence). The CDR3 runs to 11 residues.

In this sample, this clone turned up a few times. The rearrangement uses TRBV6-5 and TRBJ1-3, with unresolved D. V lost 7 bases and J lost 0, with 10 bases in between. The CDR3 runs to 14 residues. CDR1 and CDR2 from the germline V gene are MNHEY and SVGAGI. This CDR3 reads CASNPQHSGNTIYF. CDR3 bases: TGTGCCAGCAACCCACAGCACTCTGGAAACACCATATATTTT.

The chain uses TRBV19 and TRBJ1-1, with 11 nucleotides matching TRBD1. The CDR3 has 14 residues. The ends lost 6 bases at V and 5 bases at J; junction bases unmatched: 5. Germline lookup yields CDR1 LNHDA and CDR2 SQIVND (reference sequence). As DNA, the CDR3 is TGTGCCAGTAGAGGGACAGGGGGAGAGACTGAAGCTTTCTTT. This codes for CASRGTGGETEAFF.

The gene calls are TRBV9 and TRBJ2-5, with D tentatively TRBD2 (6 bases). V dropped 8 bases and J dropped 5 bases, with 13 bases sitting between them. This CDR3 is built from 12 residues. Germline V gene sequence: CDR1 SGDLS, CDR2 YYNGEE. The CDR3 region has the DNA TGTGCCAGTGGGGGGAGTCACGAGACCCAGTACTTC. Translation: CASGGSHETQYF.

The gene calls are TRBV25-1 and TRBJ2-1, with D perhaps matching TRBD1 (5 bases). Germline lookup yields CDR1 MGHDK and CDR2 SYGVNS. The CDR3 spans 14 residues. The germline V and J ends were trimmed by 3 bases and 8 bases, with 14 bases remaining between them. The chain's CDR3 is CASSDSDRNHEQFF. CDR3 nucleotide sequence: TGTGCCAGCAGTGATTCTGACAGAAACCATGAGCAGTTCTTC. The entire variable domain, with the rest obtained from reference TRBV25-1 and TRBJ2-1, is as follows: EADIYQTPRYLVIGTGKKITLECSQTMGHDKMYWYQQDPGMELHLIHYSYGVNSTEKGDLSSESTVSRIRTEHFPLTLESARPSHTSQYLCASSDSDRNHEQFFGPGTRLTVL.

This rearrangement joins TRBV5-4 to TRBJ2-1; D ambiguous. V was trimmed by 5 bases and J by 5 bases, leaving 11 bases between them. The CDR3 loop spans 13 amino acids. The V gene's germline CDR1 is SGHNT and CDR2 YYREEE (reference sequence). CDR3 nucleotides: TGTGCCAGCAGTCCGACGAGGAACAATGAGCAGTTCTTC. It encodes CASSPTRNNEQFF.

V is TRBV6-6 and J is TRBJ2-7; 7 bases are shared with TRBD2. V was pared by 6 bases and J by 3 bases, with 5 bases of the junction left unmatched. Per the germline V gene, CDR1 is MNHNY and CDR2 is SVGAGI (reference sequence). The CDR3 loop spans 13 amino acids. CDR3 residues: CASSPGTNYEQYF. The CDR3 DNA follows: TGTGCCAGCAGCCCCGGGACTAACTACGAGCAGTACTTC.

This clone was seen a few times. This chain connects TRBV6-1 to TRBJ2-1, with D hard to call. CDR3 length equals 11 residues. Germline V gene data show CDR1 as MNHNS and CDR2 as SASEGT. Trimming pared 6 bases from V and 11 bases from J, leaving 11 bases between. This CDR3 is CASSSGPKQFF. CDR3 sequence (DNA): TGTGCCAGCAGCTCTGGCCCAAAGCAGTTCTTC.

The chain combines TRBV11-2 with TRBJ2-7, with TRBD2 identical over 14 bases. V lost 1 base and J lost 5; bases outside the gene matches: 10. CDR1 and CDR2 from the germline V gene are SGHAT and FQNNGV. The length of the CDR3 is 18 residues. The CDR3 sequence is CASSLVGRTSGRSHEQYF. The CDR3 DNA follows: TGTGCCAGCAGCTTAGTGGGACGGACTAGCGGGAGGAGCCACGAGCAGTACTTC.

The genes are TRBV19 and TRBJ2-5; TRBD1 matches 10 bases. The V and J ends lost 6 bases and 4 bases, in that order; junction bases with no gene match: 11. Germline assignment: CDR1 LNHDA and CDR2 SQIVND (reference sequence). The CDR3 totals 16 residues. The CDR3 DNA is TGTGCCAGTAGCTACGAGACAGGGGGCGCGCGAGAGACCCAGTACTTC. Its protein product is CASSYETGGARETQYF.

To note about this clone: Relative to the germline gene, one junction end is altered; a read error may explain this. CDR3 loop: CASRLSTRELFF. The CDR3, as DNA: TGTGCCAGTCGACTTTCCACCAGGGAGCTGTTTTTT. The J gene is TRBJ2-2, the V gene TRBV6-1; D remains unclear. The CDR3 covers 12 residues. Germline V gives CDR1 MNHNS, CDR2 SASEGT.

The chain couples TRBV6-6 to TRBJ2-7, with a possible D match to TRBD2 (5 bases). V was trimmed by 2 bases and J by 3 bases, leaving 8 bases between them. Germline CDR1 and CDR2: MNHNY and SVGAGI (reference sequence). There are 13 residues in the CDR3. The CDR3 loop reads CASSYEGSYEQYF. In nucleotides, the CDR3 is TGTGCCAGCAGTTACGAGGGAAGCTACGAGCAGTACTTC.

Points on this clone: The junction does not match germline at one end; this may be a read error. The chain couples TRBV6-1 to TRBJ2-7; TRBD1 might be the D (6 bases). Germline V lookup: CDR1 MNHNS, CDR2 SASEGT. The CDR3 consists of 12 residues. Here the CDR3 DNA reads TGTGCCAGCAGTGGGACAGACCTCCTACACGACTTC. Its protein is CASSGTDLLHDF.

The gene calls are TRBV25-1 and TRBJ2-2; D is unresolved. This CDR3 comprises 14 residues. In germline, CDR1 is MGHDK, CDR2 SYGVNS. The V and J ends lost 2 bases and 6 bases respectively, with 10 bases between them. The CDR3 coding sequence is TGTGCCAGCAGTGAACCCACAATTTCCGGGGAGCTGTTTTTT. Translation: CASSEPTISGELFF.

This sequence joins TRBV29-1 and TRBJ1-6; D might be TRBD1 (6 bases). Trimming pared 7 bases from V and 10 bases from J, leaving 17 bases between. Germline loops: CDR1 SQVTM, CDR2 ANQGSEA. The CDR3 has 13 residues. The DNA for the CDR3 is TGCAGCGCCAAGGACAGTTCGGAATCACCCCTCCACTTT. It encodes CSAKDSSESPLHF.

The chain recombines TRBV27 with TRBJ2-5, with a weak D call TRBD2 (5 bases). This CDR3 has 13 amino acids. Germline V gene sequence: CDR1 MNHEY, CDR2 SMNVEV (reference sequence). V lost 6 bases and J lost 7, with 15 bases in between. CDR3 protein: CASSGLDWRTQYF. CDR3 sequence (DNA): TGTGCCAGCAGCGGACTCGACTGGCGGACCCAGTACTTC.

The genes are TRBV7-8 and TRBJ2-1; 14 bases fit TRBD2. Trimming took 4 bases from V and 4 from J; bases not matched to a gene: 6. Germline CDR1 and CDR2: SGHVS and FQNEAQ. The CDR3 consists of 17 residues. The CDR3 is CASSSAGTSGSYNEQFF. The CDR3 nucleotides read TGTGCCAGCAGCTCAGCCGGGACTAGCGGGAGTTACAATGAGCAGTTCTTC.

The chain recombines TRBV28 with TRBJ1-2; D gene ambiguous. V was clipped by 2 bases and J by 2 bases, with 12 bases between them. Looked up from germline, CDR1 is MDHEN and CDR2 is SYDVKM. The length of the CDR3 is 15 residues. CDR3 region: CASSLGRFFNYGYTF. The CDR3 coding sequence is TGTGCCAGCAGTTTAGGCAGATTCTTCAACTATGGCTACACCTTC.